Presented here are 32 T cell receptor beta chains from one specimen sequenced in a study of CD8 T cells in Susac syndrome (dated by TCRdb to between 2019 and 2020). The protocol used for the library was the immunoSEQ multiplex PCR assay. RNA was extracted using the RNeasy kit, and roughly 0.5 to 1 microgram was reverse transcribed with random hexamers. TCRdb took the public reads, trimmed them with fastp at Q25, ran MiXCR for clone calling and kept in-frame beta chains. Rows with a matching CDR3 protein are joined into one entry that keeps the most common DNA and genes. The sample profile shows roughly 120,000 distinct CDR3 sequences; 85% to 95% of them were found once. 0.093% of the sample lies in the top ten. The sequencing input was CD4+ T cells from PBMCs. Source of these receptors: a human donor with multiple sclerosis.

The chain has TRBV6-5 and TRBJ1-1; D gene ambiguous. The V gene's germline CDR1 is MNHEY and CDR2 SVGAGI. The CDR3 sequence is 14 residues long. Trimming pared 0 bases from V and 4 bases from J, leaving 9 bases between. CDR3 DNA: TGTGCCAGCAGTTACTCGGGCAGACTCACTGAAGCTTTCTTT. It is translated as CASSYSGRLTEAFF.

This clonotype showed up just a few times. This sequence joins TRBV20-1 and TRBJ2-2; TRBD1 aligns across 8 bases. The ends lost 3 bases at V and 2 bases at J; junction bases unmatched: 11. The CDR3 covers 17 residues. Germline V gene sequence: CDR1 DFQATT, CDR2 SNEGSKA (reference sequence). CDR3 nucleotide sequence: TGCAGTGCTAGGGATGCCTTAGGACAGGGTAACACCGGGGAGCTGTTTTTT. It encodes CSARDALGQGNTGELFF.

V gene TRBV7-2 combines with J gene TRBJ2-7; 9 bases are shared with TRBD1. Germline V CDR1 and CDR2: SGHTA, FQGNSA. Unmatched junction bases numbered 7, after V lost 2 bases and J lost 5 bases. CDR3 length equals 15 residues. The DNA for the CDR3 is TGTGCCAGCAGCTTAAATGGACAGGGGCCCAACGAGCAGTACTTC. It encodes CASSLNGQGPNEQYF.

The V and J genes are TRBV2 and TRBJ2-5; D is unclear. CDR1 SNHLY and CDR2 FYNNEI come from the germline V gene. The ends were cut back, 7 bases at V and 3 bases at J, with 6 bases in the middle. The CDR3 is made up of 11 amino acids. CDR3 protein: CASNREETQYF. DNA for the CDR3: TGTGCCAGCAACCGAGAAGAGACCCAGTACTTC. The full variable domain, rest sourced from reference TRBV2 and TRBJ2-5, is EPEVTQTPSHQVTQMGQEVILRCVPISNHLYFYWYRQILGQKVEFLVSFYNNEISEKSEIFDDQFSVERPDGSNFTLKIRSTKLEDSAMYFCASNREETQYFGPGTRLLVL.

The chain links TRBV7-6 to TRBJ1-1; TRBD1 might be the D (6 bases). Trimming shortened V by 0 bases and J by 4 bases, and 12 bases separated the two germline ends. In germline, CDR1 is SGHVS, CDR2 FNYEAQ. CDR3 length: 15 residues. CDR3 sequence: CASSLAGGAGTEAFF. DNA of the CDR3: TGTGCCAGCAGCTTAGCTGGGGGCGCGGGCACTGAAGCTTTCTTT.

The chain carries TRBV21-1 and TRBJ1-5; the table assigns TRBD1, which was not confirmed against the DNA. TRBV21-1 is shown as a pseudogene. This CDR3 is 17 amino acids long. The CDR3 loop reads CASSKGQGLYSNQPQHF. The CDR3 coding sequence is TGTGCCAGCAGCAAGGGACAGGGACTTTATAGCAATCAGCCCCAGCATTTT.

The chain recombines TRBV6-1 with TRBJ2-5; TRBD1 matches at 7 bases. J was trimmed by 2 bases and V by 8 bases; bases with no gene match: 8. From germline, CDR1 is MNHNS and CDR2 SASEGT. The CDR3 is made up of 14 amino acids. The CDR3, as DNA: TGTGCCAGCTTGGAAGGGGGCCATCAAGAGACCCAGTACTTC. Protein product: CASLEGGHQETQYF.

This chain links TRBV14 with TRBJ2-1; D is possibly TRBD2 (6 bases). The germline V and J ends were trimmed by 4 bases and 5 bases, with 12 bases remaining between them. The CDR3 loop spans 14 amino acids. Germline CDR1 is SGHDN and CDR2 is FVKESK. The CDR3 is CASSLRGSNNEQFF. The CDR3 DNA sequence: TGTGCCAGCAGCCTCCGGGGGAGCAACAATGAGCAGTTCTTC.

The rearrangement uses TRBV5-1 and TRBJ1-1; D possibly corresponds to TRBD1 (6 bases). The V and J ends lost 3 bases and 4 bases respectively, with 13 bases between them. Germline-derived CDR1 and CDR2 are SGHRS and YFSETQ. This CDR3 comprises 14 residues. The CDR3 spells CASSSAGASTEAFF. The CDR3 DNA follows: TGCGCCAGCAGCTCGGCAGGGGCGAGCACTGAAGCTTTCTTT.

This clonotype showed up just once. The V call is TRBV30, the J call TRBJ1-5, with TRBD1 identical over 9 bases. After removal of 2 bases from V and 3 bases from J, the junction contained 5 bases not matched to a gene. Germline CDR1 GTSNPN, CDR2 SVGIG (reference sequence). This CDR3 region has 15 residues. The CDR3 DNA reads TGTGCCTGGAGTCCCGGGACAGGGCTCAATCAGCCCCAGCATTTT. Translating it yields CAWSPGTGLNQPQHF.

This chain joins TRBV25-1 and TRBJ2-5; 8 bases align to TRBD1. The CDR3 is 16 amino acids. Trimming removed 2 bases from V and 5 bases from J; junction bases left unmatched: 10. CDR1 and CDR2 (germline): MGHDK, SYGVNS. CDR3: CASSELGRGRRETQYF. Here the CDR3 DNA reads TGTGCCAGCAGTGAACTTGGCAGGGGGCGCAGGGAGACCCAGTACTTC.

The genes are TRBV7-9 and TRBJ1-2; 7 nucleotides agree with TRBD1. The CDR3 runs to 14 residues. Germline CDR1 and CDR2: SEHNR and FQNEAQ (reference sequence). J gave up 5 bases and V 1 base, and 4 bases lay outside the gene matches. The CDR3 loop is CASSLGAGGYGYTF. The CDR3 DNA is TGTGCCAGCAGCTTAGGAGCAGGGGGATATGGCTACACCTTC.

The chain combines TRBV30 with TRBJ1-6; D call uncertain. The CDR3 length is 12 residues. Per the germline V gene, CDR1 is GTSNPN and CDR2 is SVGIG (reference sequence). V was shortened by 0 bases and J by 13 bases, with 10 bases between the two germline ends. The CDR3 nucleotides read TGTGCCTGGAGTGTAGCTAAATCCCCCCTCCACTTT. Translated: CAWSVAKSPLHF.

V and J are TRBV20-1 and TRBJ2-4, with TRBD2 as a possible D gene (6 bases). From germline, CDR1 is DFQATT and CDR2 SNEGSKA (reference sequence). V lost 3 bases, J lost 10 bases, and 16 bases lay in between. CDR3 size: 13 residues. The DNA of the CDR3 is TGCAGTGCTAGTTTGCGGGGCTTGGGGATTCAGTACTTC. Protein sequence: CSASLRGLGIQYF.

This clonotype appeared once. The V call is TRBV29-1, the J call TRBJ1-1, with a possible D match to TRBD1 (5 bases). Trimming removed 7 bases at V and 4 bases at J, with 13 bases between. Germline V gene lookup returns CDR1 SQVTM and CDR2 ANQGSEA. The CDR3 length is 12 residues. DNA for the CDR3: TGCAGCGCCATAGACAGTCTCACTGAAGCTTTCTTT. Translation: CSAIDSLTEAFF.

The chain couples TRBV6-6 to TRBJ1-3; the match to TRBD1 covers 8 bases. CDR1 and CDR2 (germline): MNHNY, SVGAGI (reference sequence). After removal of 6 bases from V and 4 bases from J, the junction contained 8 bases not matched to a gene. CDR3 length equals 15 residues. CDR3 sequence reads: CASSDPGTGGNTIYF. As DNA, the CDR3 is TGTGCCAGCAGCGATCCCGGGACAGGCGGAAACACCATATATTTT.

This chain uses TRBV27 with TRBJ2-1; the match to TRBD2 covers 13 bases. The length of the CDR3 is 15 residues. The ends lost 3 bases at V and 10 bases at J; junction bases unmatched: 6. Germline loops: CDR1 MNHEY, CDR2 SMNVEV (reference sequence). This chain's CDR3 is CASSLGLAGRLEQFF. Here the CDR3 DNA reads TGTGCCAGCAGTTTGGGACTAGCGGGGCGCCTCGAGCAGTTCTTC.

This clonotype was seen once. The rearrangement links TRBV3-1 to TRBJ1-5, with TRBD1 identical over 8 bases. CDR1 LGHDT and CDR2 YNNKEL come from the germline V gene (reference sequence). Losses at the gene ends were 4 bases for V and 7 bases for J; bases not matched to a gene: 6. The CDR3 is made up of 14 amino acids. Here the CDR3 reads CASSRTGNGQPQHF. The CDR3 nucleotides are TGTGCCAGCAGCCGGACAGGGAACGGCCAGCCCCAGCATTTT.

This clonotype was recorded once. V usage is TRBV5-6 and J usage is TRBJ1-2; no firm D call. The V and J ends lost 5 bases and 7 bases respectively, with 18 bases between them. Germline loops: CDR1 SGHDT, CDR2 YYEEEE. The CDR3 is 14 residues long. The DNA for the CDR3 is TGTGCCAGCAGGGTTGGACCGCTGGATGGTGGCTACACCTTC. This encodes CASRVGPLDGGYTF.

V usage is TRBV18 and J usage is TRBJ2-1, with TRBD1 as a possible D gene (5 bases). Germline V gives CDR1 KGHSH, CDR2 LQKENI. Trimming left V 5 bases short and J 15 bases short, with 23 bases between. There are 14 residues in the CDR3. The chain's CDR3 is CASSWSDNNMRPFF. As DNA, the CDR3 is TGTGCCAGCTCATGGTCGGACAATAATATGAGGCCGTTCTTC.

The chain has TRBV20-1 and TRBJ2-5, with 7 bases identical to TRBD2. This CDR3 comprises 14 residues. After removal of 1 base from V and 7 bases from J, the junction contained 9 bases not matched to a gene. Germline-derived CDR1 and CDR2 are DFQATT and SNEGSKA (reference sequence). CDR3 sequence reads: CSARGERGSGTQYF. CDR3 bases: TGCAGTGCTAGAGGGGAGCGGGGTTCGGGGACCCAGTACTTC.

This chain joins TRBV5-1 and TRBJ2-6; D is perhaps TRBD2 (6 bases). The V and J ends lost 0 bases and 0 bases respectively, with 13 bases between them. CDR3 length: 18 amino acids. The germline V gene has CDR1 SGHRS and CDR2 YFSETQ. In nucleotides, the CDR3 is TGCGCCAGCAGCTTGGAGGGAGGAACTGGCTCTGGGGCCAACGTCCTGACTTTC. It translates to CASSLEGGTGSGANVLTF.

The V and J genes are TRBV14 and TRBJ1-4, with D tentatively TRBD1 (5 bases). The CDR3 loop spans 14 amino acids. Trimming stripped 4 bases from V and 5 bases from J, with 11 bases between. Germline V gives CDR1 SGHDN, CDR2 FVKESK. CDR3 DNA sequence: TGTGCCAGCAGCCTGAGGGGCAGAAATGAAAAACTGTTTTTT. Translation gives CASSLRGRNEKLFF.

This clonotype was counted only a few times. The V gene is TRBV10-3, the J gene TRBJ2-7, with TRBD1 matching over 9 bases. This CDR3 comprises 16 residues. Per the germline V gene, CDR1 is ENHRY and CDR2 is SYGVKD. V trimming: 0 bases; J trimming: 3 bases; junction bases outside the gene matches: 6. The CDR3 coding sequence is TGTGCCATCAGTGAGTCAGGGCGACAGGGGGTCTACGAGCAGTACTTC. Encoded protein: CAISESGRQGVYEQYF.

The chain employs TRBV7-9 and TRBJ1-1; D is unclear. Trimming pared 4 bases from V and 4 bases from J, leaving 13 bases between. This CDR3 region has 14 residues. The germline V gene has CDR1 SEHNR and CDR2 FQNEAQ (reference sequence). The CDR3 spells CASSSPLASTEAFF. The CDR3 region has the DNA TGTGCCAGCAGCTCCCCCCTCGCTAGCACTGAAGCTTTCTTT.

The V gene is TRBV29-1, the J gene TRBJ2-1, with D hard to call. The germline V and J ends were trimmed by 7 bases and 1 base, with 8 bases remaining between them. Looked up from germline, CDR1 is SQVTM and CDR2 is ANQGSEA. CDR3 length equals 12 residues. CDR3 nucleotide sequence: TGCAGCGGGTGGGGTTCCTACAATGAGCAGTTCTTC. Translating gives CSGWGSYNEQFF.

V gene TRBV18 combines with J gene TRBJ2-1; D possibly matches TRBD1 or TRBD2 (5 bases each). The CDR3 is 12 amino acids. The V gene lost 5 bases and the J gene lost 9 bases, with 11 bases spanning the gap. CDR1 is KGHSH, CDR2 LQKENI, per germline. CDR3 sequence: CASSGDVSEQFF. In nucleotides, the CDR3 is TGTGCCAGCTCAGGGGACGTCAGTGAGCAGTTCTTC. Complete variable domain (other parts from reference TRBV18 and TRBJ2-1): NAGVMQNPRHLVRRRGQEARLRCSPMKGHSHVYWYRQLPEEGLKFMVYLQKENIIDESGMPKERFSAEFPKEGPSILRIQQVVRGDSAAYFCASSGDVSEQFFGPGTRLTVL.

This rearrangement joins TRBV28 to TRBJ1-2; D ambiguous. Germline lookup yields CDR1 MDHEN and CDR2 SYDVKM. The CDR3 loop spans 13 amino acids. The V gene lost 3 bases and the J gene lost 4 bases, with 9 bases spanning the gap. The CDR3 sequence: CASSLLSGYGYTF. In nucleotides, the CDR3 is TGTGCCAGCAGTTTGTTGTCGGGCTATGGCTACACCTTC.

This chain links TRBV20-1 with TRBJ2-3; D is perhaps TRBD1 or TRBD2 (6 bases each). CDR3 length: 14 amino acids. The V gene's germline CDR1 is DFQATT and CDR2 SNEGSKA (reference sequence). V was trimmed by 3 bases and J by 3 bases, leaving 13 bases between them. Written as DNA, the CDR3 is TGCAGTGCTAGTCCCGGGGGCCGGACAGATACGCAGTATTTT. Amino acid sequence: CSASPGGRTDTQYF.

The chain joins TRBV19 to TRBJ1-2, with a tentative D call TRBD1 (6 bases). From germline, CDR1 is LNHDA and CDR2 SQIVND (reference sequence). The CDR3 is 11 amino acids. The ends were cut back, 9 bases at V and 3 bases at J, with 8 bases in the middle. The DNA of the CDR3 is TGTGCCAGCAACAGGGACTATGGCTACACCTTC. Protein sequence: CASNRDYGYTF.

This clonotype was seen once. V usage is TRBV9 and J usage is TRBJ1-2; D is uncertain. Trimming shortened V by 3 bases and J by 8 bases, and 14 bases separated the two germline ends. The V gene's germline CDR1 is SGDLS and CDR2 YYNGEE. The CDR3 sequence is 13 residues long. CDR3 sequence: CASSGWLTGGYTF. In DNA, the CDR3 is TGTGCCAGCAGCGGATGGCTTACGGGGGGCTACACCTTC.

V gene TRBV29-1 combines with J gene TRBJ1-6; D is unresolved. Trimming removed 8 bases from V and 10 bases from J, with 15 bases in between. Per germline, CDR1 SQVTM and CDR2 ANQGSEA. The CDR3 runs to 12 residues. The CDR3: CSFAQALSPLHF. DNA for the CDR3: TGCAGCTTTGCCCAAGCGTTGTCACCCCTCCACTTT.